This T cell receptor (beta chain) was sequenced during a study of cytomegalovirus exposure and HLA in healthy donors. Study-level findings and limits: Rarity marked most TCR sequences, yet some public TCRs occurred in many donors. Altogether, 150 to 200 TCR beta chains were recorded as cytomegalovirus-associated.

Some clones are missing from TCRdb's copy, which holds only in-frame ones; the method was immunoSEQ multiplex PCR. Of about 120,000 clones listed, approximately 87% are singletons. As concerns this clone: No antigen is known for it.

Germline V gene sequence: CDR1 MNHEY, CDR2 SMNVEV (reference sequence). This CDR3 contains 14 residues. Trimming shortened V by 2 bases and J by 5 bases, and 12 bases separated the two germline ends. Sequencing was performed on PBMCs. This rearrangement joins TRBV27 to TRBJ2-5; a possible D gene is TRBD1 (5 bases). The source of this sequence is a woman in her 30s in good health and CMV-seronegative. CDR3 DNA sequence: TGTGCCAGCAGTTTAGGGCAGGGAAGGGAGACCCAGTACTTC. Encoded protein: CASSLGQGRETQYF.